This T cell receptor (beta chain) was recovered during a study of blood T cells in healthy people across ages. As for this clonotype: A much larger clone lies one base from this, so it may be a read error.

A second about 6 to 11 cycle PCR used barcoded and J-beta primers. TCRdb itself ran the 5' RACE reads through MiXCR, one entry per CDR3 protein. The table includes about 1.4 million distinct CDR3 sequences, roughly 59% detected once. The CDR3 loop spans 16 amino acids. Germline lookup yields CDR1 MRHNA and CDR2 SNTAGT. Sequencing used blood. V is TRBV6-4 and J is TRBJ2-1; TRBD1 matches 8 bases. The receptor was derived from a man aged 18 to 29 in good health. This CDR3 is CACSDSETGAEDEQFF. The CDR3 nucleotides read TGTGCCTGCAGTGACTCTGAGACAGGGGCGGAGGATGAGCAGTTCTTC.